The clone carrying this TCR beta chain was found many times. Its antigen is undetermined. MiXCR, run by TCRdb on the multiplex PCR reads, gives a single entry per CDR3 protein. The table shows some 150,000 distinct CDR3 sequences, with 20% to 25% occurring only once. This entry belongs to a study of breast tumors, draining lymph nodes, adjacent tissues. Findings and limits, study-wide: Compared with basal-like, luminal-like tumors shared significantly more repertoire with nontumor tissue. Tumor repertoires ranked between lymph nodes and nontumor tissue in diversity, with V and J gene preferences. Findings are consistent with lymph node origin and intratumoral expansion of most tumor T cells.

CDR1 is MNHNS and CDR2 is SASEGT in the germline V gene. The germline V and J ends were trimmed by 5 bases and 9 bases, with 11 bases remaining between them. This CDR3 is built from 12 residues. Samples came from axillary lymph nodes draining the breast cancer. The chain uses TRBV6-1 and TRBJ2-1; D may be TRBD2 (6 bases). This clonotype originated in a female donor with breast cancer. Some clones in this sample may be carry-over from other donors' samples. The material sequenced was axillary lymph node tissue. CDR3 DNA: TGTGCCAGCAGTCCTCGGGGGATTGAGCAGTTCTTC. This codes for CASSPRGIEQFF.